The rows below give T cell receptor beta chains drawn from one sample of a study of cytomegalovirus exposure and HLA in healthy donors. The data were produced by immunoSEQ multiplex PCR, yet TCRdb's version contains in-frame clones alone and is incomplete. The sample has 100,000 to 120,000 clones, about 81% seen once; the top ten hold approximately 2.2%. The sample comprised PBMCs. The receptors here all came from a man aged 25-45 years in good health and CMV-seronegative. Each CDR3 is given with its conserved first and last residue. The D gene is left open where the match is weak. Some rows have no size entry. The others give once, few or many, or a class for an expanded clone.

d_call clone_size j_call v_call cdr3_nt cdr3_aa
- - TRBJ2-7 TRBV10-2 TGCGCCAGCAGTGAGTGGGGCAGATCCTACGAGCAGTACTTC CASSEWGRSYEQYF
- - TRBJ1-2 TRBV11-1 TGTGCCAGCAGCCCCGTCGGGGGGGCAGATAACTATGGCTACACCTTC CASSPVGGADNYGYTF
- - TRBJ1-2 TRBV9 TGTGCCAGCAGCTATGAAGGGGGAGCTAACTATGGCTACACCTTC CASSYEGGANYGYTF
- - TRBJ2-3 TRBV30 TGTGCCTGGAGTGGAATAGCGGCTAGCACAGATACGCAGTATTTT CAWSGIAASTDTQYF
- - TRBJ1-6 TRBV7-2 TGTGCCAGCAGCTGGGGGCTCCAGGAATCCCTCCTCCACTTT CASSWGLQESLLHF
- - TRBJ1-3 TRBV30 TGTGCCTGGGGTGCGGGGGCTGGAAACACCATATATTTT CAWGAGAGNTIYF
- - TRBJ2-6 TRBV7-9 TGTGCCAGCAGCCCCCTCGCGGGGCCGGGGGCCAACGTCCTGACTTTC CASSPLAGPGANVLTF
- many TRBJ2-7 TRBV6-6 TGTGCCAGCAGTTCCACAGCCTACGAGCAGTACTTC CASSSTAYEQYF
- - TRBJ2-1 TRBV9 TGTGCCAGCAGCGTCTTCGGGGACGGGGGTTACAATGAGCAGTTCTTC CASSVFGDGGYNEQFF
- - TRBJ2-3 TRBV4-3 TGCGCCAGCAGCCAAGATCGCCCAGGGGGGACCACAGATACGCAGTATTTT CASSQDRPGGTTDTQYF
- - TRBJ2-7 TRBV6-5 TGTGCCAGCAGTCCGCCCCAGGGGAATATGTTCGAGCAGTACTTC CASSPPQGNMFEQYF
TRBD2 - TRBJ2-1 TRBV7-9 TGTGCCGGGTCGCGGGGGGTAGCCTACAATGAGCAGTTCTTC CAGSRGVAYNEQFF
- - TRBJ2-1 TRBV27 TGTGCCAGCAGTTTAGCCGCGGGGACTTTCAATGAGCAGTTCTTC CASSLAAGTFNEQFF
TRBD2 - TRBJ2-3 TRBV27 TGTGCCAGCAGTTCCCTATGGACTAGCGGGGTGACAGATACGCAGTATTTT CASSSLWTSGVTDTQYF
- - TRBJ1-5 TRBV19 TGTGCCAGTAGTCGAGGATACAATCAGCCCCAGCATTTT CASSRGYNQPQHF
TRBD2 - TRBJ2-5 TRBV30 TGTGCCTGGAGTGGAACTAGCGGGGGGAGGGAGACCCAGTACTTC CAWSGTSGGRETQYF
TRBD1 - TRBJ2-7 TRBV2 TGTGCCAGCAGAAGGGACAGGGAAGTGCAGTACTTC CASRRDREVQYF
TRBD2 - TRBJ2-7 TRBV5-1 TGCGCCAGCAGATTCGGAACTAGCGGGATAAACGAGCAGTACTTC CASRFGTSGINEQYF
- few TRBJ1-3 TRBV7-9 TGTGCCAGCAGCCAACGGGACAATAGAAACACCATATATTTT CASSQRDNRNTIYF
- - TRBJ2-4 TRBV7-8 TGTGCCAGCAGCCTAGATCCCCTGACAAGGCAGTACTTC CASSLDPLTRQYF
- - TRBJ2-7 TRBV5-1 TGCGCCAGCAGCTTGATCTCAGGGGACGAGCAGTACTTC CASSLISGDEQYF
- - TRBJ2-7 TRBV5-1 TGCGCCAGCAGCCTCTCACTAGGTCCGGGGGAGCAGTACTTC CASSLSLGPGEQYF
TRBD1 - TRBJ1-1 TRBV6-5 TGTGCCAGCAGTCCGAGGACAGGGACCAACACTGAAGCTTTCTTT CASSPRTGTNTEAFF
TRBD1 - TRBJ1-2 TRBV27 TGTGCCAGCAGCTCAGACAGGGACTATGGCTACACCTTC CASSSDRDYGYTF
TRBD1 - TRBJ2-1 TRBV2 TGTGCCAGCAGGTACAGGGGGCTCGGCGATGAGCAGTTCTTC CASRYRGLGDEQFF
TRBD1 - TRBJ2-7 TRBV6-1 TGTGCCAGCAGTGAAGCGCACAGGGGCCAACCCTCCTACGAGCAGTACTTC CASSEAHRGQPSYEQYF
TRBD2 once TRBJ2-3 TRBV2 TGTGCCAGCAGTGAACTAGCGGGAGGCACAGATACGCAGTATTTT CASSELAGGTDTQYF
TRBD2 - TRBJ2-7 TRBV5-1 TGCGCCAGCAGCTTAGTGGCGGGGACTAGCTACGAGCAGTACTTC CASSLVAGTSYEQYF
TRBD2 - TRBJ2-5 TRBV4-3 TGCGCCAGCAGAGAAGAGGCTAGCGGGGGCCAAGAGACCCAGTACTTC CASREEASGGQETQYF
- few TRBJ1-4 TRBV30 TGTGCCTGGAGTTCCCTCGGTGAAAAACTGTTTTTT CAWSSLGEKLFF
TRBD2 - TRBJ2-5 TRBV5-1 TGCGCCAGCACGGATGGACTAGCGGCCATCCAAGAGACCCAGTACTTC CASTDGLAAIQETQYF
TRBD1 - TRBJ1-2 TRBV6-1 TGTGCCAGCAGTGGCATGACAGGGGGGGACTATGGCTACACCTTC CASSGMTGGDYGYTF
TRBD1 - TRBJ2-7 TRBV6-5 TGTGCCAGCAGGTACGCACAGGGGATTTACGAGCAGTACTTC CASRYAQGIYEQYF
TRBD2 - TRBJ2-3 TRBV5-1 TGCGCCAGCAGCTTGGGACAGACTAGCGGCATAGATACGCAGTATTTT CASSLGQTSGIDTQYF
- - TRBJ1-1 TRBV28 TGTGCCAGCAGCCCCGATATGGAGACTGAAGCTTTCTTT CASSPDMETEAFF
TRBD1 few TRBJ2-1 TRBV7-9 TGTGCCAGCAGCTCCCCGGGACAGGGGGTCAATGAGCAGTTCTTC CASSSPGQGVNEQFF
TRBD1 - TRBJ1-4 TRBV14 TGTGCCAGCAGCCGACCTGGACAGGGAAAACTGTTTTTT CASSRPGQGKLFF
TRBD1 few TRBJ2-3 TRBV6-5 TGTGCCAGCAGTTATGGACAGGGTAACACAGATACGCAGTATTTT CASSYGQGNTDTQYF
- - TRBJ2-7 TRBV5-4 TGTGCCAGCAGCACAGGGACATCTCCCTACGAGCAGTACTTC CASSTGTSPYEQYF
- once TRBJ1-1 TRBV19 TGTGCCAGTAGTATCACAGTGAACACTGAAGCTTTCTTT CASSITVNTEAFF
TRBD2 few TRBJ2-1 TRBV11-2 TGTGCCAGCAGTTTAGGGGTAGCGGGCGATGAGCAGTTCTTC CASSLGVAGDEQFF
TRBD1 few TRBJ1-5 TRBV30 TGTGCCTGGAGTCAACAGGGGTTGGGCAATCAGCCCCAGCATTTT CAWSQQGLGNQPQHF
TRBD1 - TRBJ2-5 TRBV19 TGTGCCAGCTATTACGAGGACAGGGTGGTGGAGACCCAGTACTTC CASYYEDRVVETQYF
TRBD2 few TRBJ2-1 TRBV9 TGTGCCAGCAGCGCCGGGACTAGCGCCTACAATGAGCAGTTCTTC CASSAGTSAYNEQFF
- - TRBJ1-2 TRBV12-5 TGTGCTAGTGGTAGGGGAGGGGGGAACTTGGGGGGCTACACCTTC CASGRGGGNLGGYTF
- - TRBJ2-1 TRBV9 TGTGCCAGCAGTTGGGCGGGTAATGAGCAGTTCTTC CASSWAGNEQFF
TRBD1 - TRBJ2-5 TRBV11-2 TGTGCCAGCAGCTGGACAGGGACGGGAGAGACCCAGTACTTC CASSWTGTGETQYF
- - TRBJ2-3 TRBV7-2 TGTGCCAGCAGCTACCGATCGGGACAATCAGGAGATACGCAGTATTTT CASSYRSGQSGDTQYF
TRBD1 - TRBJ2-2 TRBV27 TGTGCCAGCACCAAGGGACAGGGCAACACCGGGGAGCTGTTTTTT CASTKGQGNTGELFF